This T cell receptor (beta chain) stems from a study of shared T cell receptors in the human thymus. Sequencing used immunoSEQ multiplex PCR; TCRdb keeps in-frame clones, though not all of them. The sample holds 450,000 to 650,000 clones, approximately 80% seen once. The CDR3 totals 15 residues. Unmatched junction bases numbered 9, after V lost 3 bases and J lost 7 bases. Germline V lookup: CDR1 SGHDT, CDR2 YYEEEE. Separately, the same data were catalogued under a study of human thymus T cells. This second report adds: Donors were healthy Finnish babies undergoing corrective operations for congenital heart defects. Resections that were taken during corrective heart surgery supplied the thymus tissue.

The chain combines TRBV5-6 with TRBJ2-2, with 7 bases matching TRBD2. This TCR came from a boy under two years old with a congenital heart defect. Material: thymocytes. CDR3 in DNA: TGTGCCAGCAGCTGGGGGGGGACGGAGAGCGGGGAGCTGTTTTTT. Amino acid sequence: CASSWGGTESGELFF.